The following is a T cell receptor (beta chain) sequence with its context. CDR3 length: 13 amino acids. V lost 3 bases, J lost 3 bases, and 6 bases lay in between. Germline CDR1 and CDR2: MNHNS and SASEGT. The data were taken from a study of blood T cell repertoires in COVID-19. Original methodology: Amplification of reference gene primers was used by the study to estimate nucleated cell counts. Sequencing used immunoSEQ multiplex PCR; TCRdb keeps in-frame clones, though not all of them. The V and J calls and clone size are taken from that table; D and trimming were inferred from the DNA. The profile shows approximately 280,000 clones, approximately 85% of them singletons.

The chain uses TRBV6-1 and TRBJ1-5, with TRBD1 as a possible D gene (5 bases). The clonotype originates from a middle-aged man with active or convalescent COVID-19. The sequencing sample was made of peripheral blood. The CDR3 DNA follows: TGTGCCAGCAGTGAGACAGACAATCAGCCCCAGCATTTT. Protein product: CASSETDNQPQHF.